This section outlines one T cell receptor (beta chain) sequence together with its context. Antigen unknown. The length of the CDR3 is 13 residues. Germline CDR1 LGHDT, CDR2 YNNKEL (reference sequence). These data belong to a study of monozygotic twins with inflammatory bowel disease. Broader study findings: IBD patients shared fewer clonotypes with other individuals than healthy twins, especially patients with disease activity signs. Discordant twins showed the same repertoire similarity as concordant twins, possibly from limited power.

Each donor had approximately 2.4 ml of blood drawn. TCRdb reprocessed the 5' RACE reads, with one entry per CDR3 protein and no DNA. The sample table includes 400,000 or so distinct CDR3 sequences. Sample: blood. The receptor comes from a human donor with ulcerative colitis or Crohn's disease, or a healthy co-twin of an affected twin (not recorded which). The chain recombines TRBV3-1 with TRBJ1-6; absent DNA, TCRdb's TRBD1 call cannot be checked. The chain's CDR3 is CASSPGPDSPLHF.